The rows below give T cell receptor beta chains drawn from one sample of a study of OX40 agonist ivuxolimab in advanced cancers. TCRdb keeps only in-frame clones here, not all; method: immunoSEQ multiplex PCR. The sample shows tens of thousands of clones, around 89% of them seen only once. Specimen: CD4+ or CD8+ T cells sorted from blood, collected in a trial of the OX40 agonist ivuxolimab. Source of these receptors: an adult with an advanced solid tumor such as melanoma, head and neck, liver or kidney cancer. Both conserved end residues are part of each CDR3. Each record gives: D gene, J gene, V gene, clone size, CDR3 DNA, CDR3 protein. D genes are given only for firm matches. The size field is filled for only some rows; it gives once, few, many or a size class.

D: -; J: TRBJ2-7; V: TRBV19; size: -; DNA: TGTGCCAGTAGTATATTCGCAGGGGGAGGCGAGCAGTACTTC; CDR3: CASSIFAGGGEQYF
D: -; J: TRBJ1-5; V: TRBV28; size: -; DNA: TGTGCCAGCAGTTCCCCGGGGGGGTATCAGCCCCAGCATTTT; CDR3: CASSSPGGYQPQHF
D: -; J: TRBJ2-3; V: TRBV7-9; size: -; DNA: TGTGCCAGCAGCCCGCTCCTGACCTCCACAGATACGCAGTATTTT; CDR3: CASSPLLTSTDTQYF
D: -; J: TRBJ2-7; V: TRBV10-2; size: -; DNA: TGCGCCAGCGGAGTGAAGTCAGCACTACCCTACGAGCAGTACTTC; CDR3: CASGVKSALPYEQYF
D: TRBD1; J: TRBJ2-1; V: TRBV11-3; size: -; DNA: TGTGCCAGCAGCTACACCGGGACAGGGGGGGTCTCCTACAATGAGCAGTTCTTC; CDR3: CASSYTGTGGVSYNEQFF
D: TRBD1; J: TRBJ1-1; V: TRBV28; size: -; DNA: TGTGCCAGCAGTTTACGTCGGGTCCCAGGGGGGACTGAAGCTTTCTTT; CDR3: CASSLRRVPGGTEAFF
D: -; J: TRBJ2-5; V: TRBV7-7; size: -; DNA: TGTGCTAGCAGCCCGTGGGGTATCCAAGAGACCCAGTACTTC; CDR3: CASSPWGIQETQYF
D: -; J: TRBJ1-2; V: TRBV28; size: -; DNA: TGTGCCACCAACGGCCGGGCAAAGGGACCTTATGGCTACACCTTC; CDR3: CATNGRAKGPYGYTF
D: -; J: TRBJ2-2; V: TRBV4-2; size: -; DNA: TGTGCCAGCAGCCAAGACCGACTAGGCTCCAACACCGGGGAGCTGTTTTTT; CDR3: CASSQDRLGSNTGELFF
D: -; J: TRBJ2-3; V: TRBV6-1; size: -; DNA: TGTGCCAGCAGCGGAAGCACAGATACGCAGTATTTT; CDR3: CASSGSTDTQYF
D: -; J: TRBJ2-7; V: TRBV6-4; size: -; DNA: TGTGCCAGGGGCGAGCAGTACTTC; CDR3: CARGEQYF
D: -; J: TRBJ2-7; V: TRBV7-8; size: -; DNA: TGTGCCAGCAGCTTAGTCGGCCACCGGTACTTC; CDR3: CASSLVGHRYF
D: -; J: TRBJ2-3; V: TRBV10-1; size: -; DNA: TGCGCCAGCAGTGAGTCTACCAGCGGCCCCGTCCCAGATACGCAGTATTTT; CDR3: CASSESTSGPVPDTQYF
D: -; J: TRBJ1-1; V: TRBV7-2; size: -; DNA: TGTGCCAGCAGCTTAATCGAGGGCACTGAAGCTTTCTTT; CDR3: CASSLIEGTEAFF
D: -; J: TRBJ2-4; V: TRBV10-3; size: -; DNA: TGTGCCATCAGTGACAGTCAAAACATTCAGTACTTC; CDR3: CAISDSQNIQYF
D: TRBD2; J: TRBJ2-5; V: TRBV7-2; size: -; DNA: TGTGCCAGCAGCTTAGGTTGGAGGCAGCGGGGGGGCCAAGAGACCCAGTACTTC; CDR3: CASSLGWRQRGGQETQYF
D: TRBD2; J: TRBJ2-3; V: TRBV5-1; size: -; DNA: TGCGCCAGCAGCCGACTAGCGGGAGGGGGGACAGATACGCAGTATTTT; CDR3: CASSRLAGGGTDTQYF
D: TRBD1; J: TRBJ1-2; V: TRBV19; size: -; DNA: TGTGCCAGCGGACAGGCCCCTAACTATGGCTACACCTTC; CDR3: CASGQAPNYGYTF
D: TRBD1; J: TRBJ2-1; V: TRBV30; size: -; DNA: TGTGCCTGGAGTGCCCCGGGACAGATAGGGTTCTTC; CDR3: CAWSAPGQIGFF
D: -; J: TRBJ1-5; V: TRBV7-2; size: once; DNA: TGTGCCAGCAGCTTACACCGGGACTCGGAGATGCATTTT; CDR3: CASSLHRDSEMHF
D: TRBD1; J: TRBJ1-1; V: TRBV10-2; size: -; DNA: TGCGCCAGCAGTATGGACAGGCTGAACACTGAAGCTTTCTTT; CDR3: CASSMDRLNTEAFF
D: TRBD2; J: TRBJ2-1; V: TRBV5-6; size: -; DNA: TGTGCCAGCAGTTTGCTAGCGGCCTCCTACAATGAGCAGTTCTTC; CDR3: CASSLLAASYNEQFF
D: TRBD1; J: TRBJ2-5; V: TRBV19; size: -; DNA: TGTGCCAGTAGTTCACAGGGGCAAGAGACCCAGTACTTC; CDR3: CASSSQGQETQYF
D: TRBD2; J: TRBJ2-3; V: TRBV11-2; size: -; DNA: TGTGCCAGCAGTCAAAGACTAGCCCCTAGCACAGATACGCAGTATTTT; CDR3: CASSQRLAPSTDTQYF
D: TRBD1; J: TRBJ1-5; V: TRBV19; size: -; DNA: TGTGCCAGTAGAGCGACAGGGTTCTGGCAGCCCCAGCATTTT; CDR3: CASRATGFWQPQHF
D: TRBD2; J: TRBJ2-3; V: TRBV27; size: -; DNA: TGTGCCAGCAGTTTTCGGACTAGCGGGCCCGGGGGGGCAGATACGCAGTATTTT; CDR3: CASSFRTSGPGGADTQYF
D: -; J: TRBJ2-3; V: TRBV7-9; size: -; DNA: TGTGCCAGCAGCAGAGAGAGCCATACGCAGTATTTT; CDR3: CASSRESHTQYF
D: -; J: TRBJ1-3; V: TRBV7-7; size: -; DNA: TGTGCCAGCAGCTTAGTAGGGGAACCCGGGAACACCATATATTTT; CDR3: CASSLVGEPGNTIYF
D: -; J: TRBJ2-5; V: TRBV18; size: -; DNA: TGTGCCAGCTCACCGCTACCCCAAGAGACCCAGTACTTC; CDR3: CASSPLPQETQYF
D: -; J: TRBJ1-2; V: TRBV5-1; size: once; DNA: TGCGCCAGCAGTGTGGGCCCTAACTATGGCTACACCTTC; CDR3: CASSVGPNYGYTF
D: -; J: TRBJ1-1; V: TRBV7-9; size: -; DNA: TGTGCCAGCAGCTTGTGGGTGGGACACTTGAACACTGAAGCTTTCTTT; CDR3: CASSLWVGHLNTEAFF
D: -; J: TRBJ2-7; V: TRBV5-4; size: -; DNA: TGTGCCAGCAGCTTGGTTCCCTCCTACGAGCAGTACTTC; CDR3: CASSLVPSYEQYF
D: -; J: TRBJ1-1; V: TRBV10-1; size: -; DNA: TGCGCCAGCAATAGCCAGAGGTCTGAAGCTTTCTTT; CDR3: CASNSQRSEAFF
D: TRBD2; J: TRBJ2-5; V: TRBV7-9; size: few; DNA: TGTGCCAGCGCCGCCGGGACTAGCCAAGAGACCCAGTACTTC; CDR3: CASAAGTSQETQYF
D: TRBD2; J: TRBJ2-3; V: TRBV29-1; size: -; DNA: TGCAGCGTCCTAAGATCGGGGACTAGCGGGAGTGCGGAGTATTTT; CDR3: CSVLRSGTSGSAEYF
D: TRBD1; J: TRBJ1-1; V: TRBV18; size: -; DNA: TGTGCCAGCTCATCGGACAGGGCCACTGAAGCTTTCTTT; CDR3: CASSSDRATEAFF
D: -; J: TRBJ2-2; V: TRBV5-1; size: -; DNA: TGCGCCAGCGGGAGGTATACCGGGGAGCTGTTTTTT; CDR3: CASGRYTGELFF
D: TRBD1; J: TRBJ1-5; V: TRBV28; size: -; DNA: TGTGCCAGCAGTTTACCCGGGACAGGGGGCGGTCAGCCCCAGCATTTT; CDR3: CASSLPGTGGGQPQHF
D: TRBD1; J: TRBJ2-1; V: TRBV7-9; size: -; DNA: TGTGCCAGCAGCTGGGGGACAGTAGGGAACAATGAGCAGTTCTTC; CDR3: CASSWGTVGNNEQFF
D: TRBD1; J: TRBJ2-4; V: TRBV2; size: -; DNA: TGTGCCAGCAGGTCCAACAGGGGTGAAAACATTCAGTACTTC; CDR3: CASRSNRGENIQYF
D: -; J: TRBJ2-3; V: TRBV11-2; size: -; DNA: TGTGCCAGCAGCTTATCCCCTCAAGGGTATAGCACAGATACGCAGTATTTT; CDR3: CASSLSPQGYSTDTQYF
D: TRBD2; J: TRBJ2-1; V: TRBV18; size: -; DNA: TGTGCCAGCTCACCGCCGACTAGCGGGGGGGCCTACAATGAGCAGTTCTTC; CDR3: CASSPPTSGGAYNEQFF
D: -; J: TRBJ2-1; V: TRBV4-2; size: -; DNA: TGTGCCAGCAGCCAAGATAGAGGGGGGACCTACAATGAGCAGTTCTTC; CDR3: CASSQDRGGTYNEQFF
D: TRBD2; J: TRBJ2-7; V: TRBV7-9; size: -; DNA: TGTGCCAGCAGCCCGGCGGGCTTAGCGGGGGGGCTCGAGCAGTACTTC; CDR3: CASSPAGLAGGLEQYF
D: -; J: TRBJ2-2; V: TRBV2; size: few; DNA: TGTGCCAGCAGTGAAACAGAAGACGGGGAGCTGTTTTTT; CDR3: CASSETEDGELFF
D: TRBD1; J: TRBJ1-1; V: TRBV7-9; size: -; DNA: TGTGCCAGCAGCTTATGGAGGGGGCTTCACACTGAAGCTTTCTTT; CDR3: CASSLWRGLHTEAFF
D: TRBD2; J: TRBJ2-1; V: TRBV10-3; size: -; DNA: TGTGCCATCAGTGTGGCTAGCGGGAGGGCCAATGAGCAGTTCTTC; CDR3: CAISVASGRANEQFF
D: -; J: TRBJ2-7; V: TRBV5-4; size: -; DNA: TGTGCCAGCAGCTTGGGAGGGGGCTCCTACGAGCAGTACTTC; CDR3: CASSLGGGSYEQYF
D: -; J: TRBJ1-4; V: TRBV21-1; size: few; DNA: TGTGCCAGCAGCCCCCAAGCCCGGGACAGGGAGGAAAAACTGTTTTTT; CDR3: CASSPQARDREEKLFF
D: -; J: TRBJ2-1; V: TRBV10-1; size: -; DNA: TGCGCCAGCAGTTCCCGGACGGGGGATAAGCAGTTCTTC; CDR3: CASSSRTGDKQFF
D: -; J: TRBJ1-2; V: TRBV7-2; size: few; DNA: TGTGCCAGCAGCTTAACCAGGTCGGCTGGTGGCTACACCTTC; CDR3: CASSLTRSAGGYTF
D: -; J: TRBJ2-1; V: TRBV7-2; size: -; DNA: TGTGCCAGCAGCGCCAGGACCGCGGGGTATTCCTACAATGAGCAGTTCTTC; CDR3: CASSARTAGYSYNEQFF